These 19 T cell receptor beta chains originate from one sample sequenced in a study of glioma-infiltrating T cells. Amplification of TCR alpha and beta CDR3 regions from RNA used iRepertoire nested multiplex PCR. One entry per CDR3 protein results from TCRdb running MiXCR on the multiplex PCR reads. The sample shows approximately 100,000 distinct CDR3 sequences, around 30% of them seen only once. Material for sequencing was glioma tissue, nonneoplastic brain tissue, or PBMCs (not recorded which). Receptors originate from a human donor with low-grade glioma or glioblastoma, undergoing nonglioma brain surgery, or in good health (not recorded which).

This chain uses TRBV18 with TRBJ2-3; D not certain. From germline, CDR1 is KGHSH and CDR2 LQKENI. The ends were cut back, 5 bases at V and 2 bases at J, with 8 bases in the middle. This CDR3 is 13 amino acids long. CDR3 sequence (DNA): TGTGCCAGCTCAGCCATGGACACAGATACGCAGTATTTT. It yields the protein CASSAMDTDTQYF.

This clonotype has ten or more counts. The V call is TRBV6-6, the J call TRBJ2-2; D is unclear. The CDR3 covers 12 residues. V gave up 2 bases and J gave up 4 bases, with 2 bases separating them. The germline V gene encodes CDR1 MNHNY and CDR2 SVGAGI (reference sequence). The CDR3 DNA reads TGTGCCAGCAGTTACACCACCGGGGAGCTGTTTTTT. This gives the protein CASSYTTGELFF.

The chain combines TRBV28 with TRBJ2-7, with D possibly TRBD1 on 5 matching bases. The germline V and J ends were trimmed by 3 bases and 1 base, with 13 bases remaining between them. Germline loops: CDR1 MDHEN, CDR2 SYDVKM. The CDR3 consists of 15 residues. The CDR3 coding sequence is TGTGCCAGCAGTTTCGTGCAGGGCACATCCTACGAGCAGTACTTC. The encoded protein is CASSFVQGTSYEQYF. Based on the CDR3 plus reference TRBV28 and TRBJ2-7, the full variable domain is DVKVTQSSRYLVKRTGEKVFLECVQDMDHENMFWYRQDPGLGLRLIYFSYDVKMKEKGDIPEGYSVSREKKERFSLILESASTNQTSMYLCASSFVQGTSYEQYFGPGTRLTVT.

The table lists this clonotype with a few counts. This chain uses TRBV30 with TRBJ1-2; no clear D. With 0 bases removed from V and 8 bases from J, the gap between germline ends came to 10 bases. This CDR3 is built from 12 residues. CDR1 is GTSNPN and CDR2 is SVGIG in the germline V gene (reference sequence). The CDR3 DNA is TGTGCCTGGAGTGTCCTCCGAGAAGGCTACACCTTC. As protein: CAWSVLREGYTF. Full variable domain (remainder filled in from reference TRBV30 and TRBJ1-2): SQTIHQWPATLVQPVGSPLSLECTVEGTSNPNLYWYRQAAGRGLQLLFYSVGIGQISSEVPQNLSASRPQDRQFILSSKKLLLSDSGFYLCAWSVLREGYTFGSGTRLTVV.

Ten or more counts support this clonotype. The chain has TRBV6-1 and TRBJ2-1; TRBD2 is a possible D gene (6 bases). CDR1 and CDR2 from the germline V gene are MNHNS and SASEGT. The CDR3 runs 14 residues. The V and J ends lost 11 bases and 5 bases respectively, with 19 bases between them. In DNA form, the CDR3 reads TGTGCCTACAAAATCGGGGGTCTTGACAATGAGCAGTTCTTC. Protein product: CAYKIGGLDNEQFF.

This clonotype appeared a few times. The chain employs TRBV28 and TRBJ1-4; D is ambiguous. From germline, CDR1 is MDHEN and CDR2 SYDVKM. V was pared by 4 bases and J by 11 bases, with 29 bases between. CDR3 length equals 18 residues. This CDR3 is CASSSPGDSQHGPRKLFF. The CDR3 bases are TGTGCCAGCAGTTCCCCTGGGGATTCCCAGCACGGACCCCGTAAACTGTTTTTT.

In regard to this clonotype: This could be a read error, since a much larger clone is one nucleotide away. CDR3 DNA: TGTGCCAGCAGTTTAAGCTTCCGGACAGGGGGCCAAGAGACCAAGTACTTC. Protein sequence: CASSLSFRTGGQETKYF. The chain couples TRBV6-5 to TRBJ2-5; 11 bases are shared with TRBD1. Germline CDR1 and CDR2: MNHEY and SVGAGI. The CDR3 extends over 17 amino acids.

This clonotype was counted once. The V gene is TRBV29-1, the J gene TRBJ2-7; D unclear. This CDR3 is 15 amino acids long. The V gene lost 1 base and the J gene lost 2 bases, with 15 bases spanning the gap. In germline, CDR1 is SQVTM, CDR2 ANQGSEA. DNA for the CDR3: TGCAGCGTTGAAGGTGGGCAGGCGGACCCCTACGAGCAGTACTTC. Translation gives CSVEGGQADPYEQYF.

This clonotype has just a few counts. This chain connects TRBV10-3 to TRBJ2-7; D call uncertain. Trimming left V 2 bases short and J 2 bases short, with 10 bases between. From germline, CDR1 is ENHRY and CDR2 SYGVKD. CDR3 size: 14 residues. The CDR3 DNA reads TGTGCCATCAGTGAGGACGGTGGGGCCTACGAGCAGTACTTC. Its protein product is CAISEDGGAYEQYF.

This clonotype came up a few times. This sequence joins TRBV2 and TRBJ2-7; perhaps TRBD1 as D (5 bases). Germline V gives CDR1 SNHLY, CDR2 FYNNEI. The V end was cut by 6 bases, the J end by 5 bases, with 14 bases between. This CDR3 region has 13 residues. CDR3 bases: TGTGCCAGCAGGGGGCCAGGCAGGGACGAGCAGTACTTC. Protein: CASRGPGRDEQYF.

This clonotype was counted at least ten times. The chain couples TRBV24-1 to TRBJ2-5; 8 nucleotides line up with TRBD1. Germline V gene data show CDR1 as KGHDR and CDR2 as SFDVKD. Trimming removed 9 bases from V and 4 bases from J; junction bases left unmatched: 0. The length of the CDR3 is 11 residues. This CDR3 is CATGQGETQYF. The CDR3 DNA reads as TGTGCCACCGGACAGGGAGAGACCCAGTACTTC.

This clonotype was recorded once. A single base separates this from a much larger clone, so it may be a read error. V usage is TRBV4-3 and J usage is TRBJ2-7; D call uncertain. Germline assignment: CDR1 LGHNA and CDR2 YSLEER. CDR3 size: 12 residues. V lost 8 bases, J lost 2 bases, and 10 bases lay in between. DNA of the CDR3: TGCGCCAGCCCTGACGGCCCCTACGAGCAGTACTTC. This translates into CASPDGPYEQYF.

This clonotype was detected ten times or more. The CDR3 carries no conserved terminal phenylalanine or tryptophan, so it likely arises from a read error. The limits of the CDR3 on the DNA are not certain, so only TCRdb's listed CDR3 is given. The chain links TRBV7-2 to TRBJ2-5; the D call in the table, TRBD2, was not verified against the DNA. The CDR3 has 13 residues if both end residues are counted. The germline CDR1 and CDR2 sequences are SGHTA and FQGNSA. CDR3 region: CASTETSGRPKVL.

A note on this clonotype: A clone one base away is much larger, so this may be a read error. The V call is TRBV7-2, the J call TRBJ2-7; D ambiguous. Trimming pared 5 bases from V and 0 bases from J, leaving 8 bases between. Per the germline V gene, CDR1 is SGHTA and CDR2 is FQGNSA. This CDR3 contains 13 residues. CDR3 in DNA: TGTGCCAGCAGCCTATATGGCTCCTACGAGCAGTACTTC. This codes for CASSLYGSYEQYF.

This clonotype was counted once. A read error is possible here, since a much larger clone lies one base away. The chain has TRBV20-1 and TRBJ2-1; 11 bases are a match to TRBD1. The CDR3 spans 17 residues. The germline V gene encodes CDR1 DFQATT and CDR2 SNEGSKA (reference sequence). V shed 6 bases and J 10 bases; nucleotides not matched to a gene: 20. The CDR3 sequence: CSARPLAGQGASYEQFF. CDR3 in DNA: TGCAGTGCCCGACCGCTCGCCGGACAGGGGGCTTCCTACGAGCAGTTCTTC.

This clonotype was observed many times. The CDR3 DNA follows: TGTGCCAGCACTTCCGACAGGGGGATAAGTCAGCCCCAGCATTTT. This gives the protein CASTSDRGISQPQHF. The chain combines TRBV2 with TRBJ1-5; 9 bases align to TRBD1. The germline V gene has CDR1 SNHLY and CDR2 FYNNEI. The V and J ends lost 7 bases and 6 bases, in that order; junction bases with no gene match: 10. The CDR3 totals 15 residues.

The count of this clonotype is one. In this CDR3 the conserved last residue, phenylalanine or tryptophan, is missing, so a read error is likely. The CDR3 protein is CASSPNRGTGKTLANYGYTL. The CDR3 coding sequence is TGCGCCAGCAGCCCCAACCGAGGGACAGGGAAGACCCTAGCTAACTATGGCTACACCCTC. V usage is TRBV5-1 and J usage is TRBJ1-2, with 9 bases aligning to TRBD1. Germline V CDR1 and CDR2: SGHRS, YFSETQ. The CDR3 runs to 20 residues. Losses at the gene ends were 4 bases for V and 0 bases for J; bases not matched to a gene: 19.

In its sample, this clonotype was seen once. Being one base from a much bigger clone, this may be a read error. The genes are TRBV7-3 and TRBJ2-1; D call uncertain. This CDR3 region has 13 residues. Germline assignment: CDR1 SGHTA and CDR2 FQGTGA. V was shortened by 5 bases and J by 4 bases, with 9 bases between the two germline ends. The chain's CDR3 is CASSDGRYNEQFF. The CDR3 bases are TGTGCCAGCAGCGACGGTAGATACAATGAGCAGTTCTTC.

The chain recombines TRBV7-9 with TRBJ2-7; 8 bases line up with TRBD2. Looked up from germline, CDR1 is SEHNR and CDR2 is FQNEAQ (reference sequence). The CDR3 extends over 17 amino acids. V lost 1 base, J lost 3 bases, and 11 bases stayed unmatched. The CDR3 DNA follows: TGTGCCAGCAGCTTAGGTCTCGATCCAGCGGGGGACTACGAGCAGTACTTC. Protein sequence: CASSLGLDPAGDYEQYF.